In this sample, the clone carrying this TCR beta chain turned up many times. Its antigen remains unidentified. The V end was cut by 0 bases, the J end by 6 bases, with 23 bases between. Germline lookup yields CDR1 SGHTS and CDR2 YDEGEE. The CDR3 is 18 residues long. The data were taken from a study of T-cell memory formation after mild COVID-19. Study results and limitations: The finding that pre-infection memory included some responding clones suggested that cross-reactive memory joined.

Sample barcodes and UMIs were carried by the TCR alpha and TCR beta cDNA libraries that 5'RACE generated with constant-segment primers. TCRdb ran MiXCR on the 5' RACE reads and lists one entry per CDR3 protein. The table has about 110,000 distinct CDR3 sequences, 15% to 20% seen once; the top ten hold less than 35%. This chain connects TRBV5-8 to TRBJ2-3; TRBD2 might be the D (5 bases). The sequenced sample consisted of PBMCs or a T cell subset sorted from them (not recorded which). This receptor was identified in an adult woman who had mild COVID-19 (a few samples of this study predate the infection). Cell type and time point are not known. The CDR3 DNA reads TGTGCCAGCAGCTTGGGAGCCGTGATCGGGGTTTCTTTGGATACGCAGTATTTT. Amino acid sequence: CASSLGAVIGVSLDTQYF. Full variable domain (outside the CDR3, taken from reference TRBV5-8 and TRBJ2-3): EAGVTQSPTHLIKTRGQQATLRCSPISGHTSVYWYQQALGLGLQFLLWYDEGEERNRGNFPPRFSGRQFPNYSSELNVNALELEDSALYLCASSLGAVIGVSLDTQYFGPGTRLTVL.